What follows is one TCR beta chain and its context. The method was immunoSEQ multiplex PCR; TCRdb's version includes in-frame clones alone and lacks a portion of them. Of about 110,000 clones listed, under 90% are singletons. The data derive from a study of blood T cell repertoires in COVID-19. This receptor was obtained from a woman in her sixties or seventies with acute or convalescent COVID-19. The sample comprised peripheral blood.

The CDR3: CASSQDPGGWTEAFF. The CDR3 bases are TGCGCCAGCAGCCAAGACCCCGGCGGCTGGACTGAAGCTTTCTTT. The chain carries TRBV5-1 and TRBJ1-1, with D uncertain. The CDR3 has 15 amino acids. CDR1 SGHRS and CDR2 YFSETQ come from the germline V gene. V lost 4 bases, J lost 5 bases, and 18 bases lay in between. The whole variable domain, filled in from reference TRBV5-1 and TRBJ1-1, reads KAGVTQTPRYLIKTRGQQVTLSCSPISGHRSVSWYQQTPGQGLQFLFEYFSETQRNKGNFPGRFSGRQFSNSRSEMNVSTLELGDSALYLCASSQDPGGWTEAFFGQGTRLTVV.